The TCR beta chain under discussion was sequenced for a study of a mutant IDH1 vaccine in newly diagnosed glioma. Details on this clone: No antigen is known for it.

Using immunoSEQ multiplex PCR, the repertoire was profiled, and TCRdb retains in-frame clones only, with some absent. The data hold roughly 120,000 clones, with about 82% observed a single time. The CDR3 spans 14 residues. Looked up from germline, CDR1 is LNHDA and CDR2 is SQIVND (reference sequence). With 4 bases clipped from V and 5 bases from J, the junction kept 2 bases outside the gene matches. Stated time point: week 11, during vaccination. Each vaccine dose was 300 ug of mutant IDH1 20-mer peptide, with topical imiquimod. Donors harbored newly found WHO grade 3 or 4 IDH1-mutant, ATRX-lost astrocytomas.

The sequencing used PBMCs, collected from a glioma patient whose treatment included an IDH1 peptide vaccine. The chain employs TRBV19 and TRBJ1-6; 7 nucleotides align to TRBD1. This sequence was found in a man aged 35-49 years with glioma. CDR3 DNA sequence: TGTGCCAGTAGTACGACAGGGAATAATTCACCCCTCCACTTT. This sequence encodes CASSTTGNNSPLHF.